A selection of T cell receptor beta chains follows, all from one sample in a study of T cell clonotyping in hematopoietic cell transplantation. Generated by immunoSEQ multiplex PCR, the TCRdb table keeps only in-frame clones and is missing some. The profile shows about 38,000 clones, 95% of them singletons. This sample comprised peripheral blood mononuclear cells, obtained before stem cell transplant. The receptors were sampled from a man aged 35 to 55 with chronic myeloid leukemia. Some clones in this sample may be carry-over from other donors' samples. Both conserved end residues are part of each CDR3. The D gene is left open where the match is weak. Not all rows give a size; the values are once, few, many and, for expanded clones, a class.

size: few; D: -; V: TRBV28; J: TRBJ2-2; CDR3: CASSLSTGGGELFF; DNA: TGTGCCAGCAGTTTATCAACTGGCGGCGGGGAGCTGTTTTTT
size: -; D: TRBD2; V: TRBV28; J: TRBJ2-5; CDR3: CASKLAGDQETQYF; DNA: TGTGCCAGTAAACTAGCGGGGGATCAAGAGACCCAGTACTTC
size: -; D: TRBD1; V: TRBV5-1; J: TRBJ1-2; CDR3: CASRGTARGEYTF; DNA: TGCGCCAGCAGAGGGACAGCAAGAGGGGAATACACCTTC
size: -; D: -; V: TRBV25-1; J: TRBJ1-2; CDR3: CASSWEGAGYTF; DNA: TGTGCCAGCAGTTGGGAAGGGGCTGGCTACACCTTC
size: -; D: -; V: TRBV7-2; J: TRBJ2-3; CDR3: CASSLSAGTSTDTQYF; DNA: TGTGCCAGCAGCTTATCAGCAGGGACTAGCACAGATACGCAGTATTTT
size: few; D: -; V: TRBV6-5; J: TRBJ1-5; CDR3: CASSPTGTMPQHF; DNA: TGTGCCAGCAGCCCCACAGGGACTATGCCCCAGCATTTT
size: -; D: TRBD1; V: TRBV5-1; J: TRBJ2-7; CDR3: CASSQGQGPYEQYF; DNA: TGCGCCAGCAGCCAAGGACAGGGGCCCTACGAGCAGTACTTC
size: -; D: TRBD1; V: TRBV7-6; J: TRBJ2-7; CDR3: CASSSGQGVYEQYF; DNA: TGTGCCAGCAGCTCCGGACAGGGCGTCTACGAGCAGTACTTC
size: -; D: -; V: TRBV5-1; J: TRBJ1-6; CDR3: CASSLNLGAGGSPLHF; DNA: TGCGCCAGCAGCCTAAACTTGGGGGCCGGGGGTTCACCCCTCCACTTT
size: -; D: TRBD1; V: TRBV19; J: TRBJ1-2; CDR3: CASSNDRAVGYTF; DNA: TGTGCCAGTAGTAATGACAGGGCGGTTGGCTACACCTTC
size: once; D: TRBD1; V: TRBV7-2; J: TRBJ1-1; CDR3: CASNRGDTEAFF; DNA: TGTGCCAGCAACAGGGGAGACACTGAAGCTTTCTTT
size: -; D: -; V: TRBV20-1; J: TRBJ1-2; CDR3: CSAPYGGFYTF; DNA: TGCAGTGCTCCCTACGGTGGGTTTTACACCTTC
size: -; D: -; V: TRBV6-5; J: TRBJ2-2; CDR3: CAVRGFNTGELFF; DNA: TGTGCCGTCCGAGGGTTTAACACCGGGGAGCTGTTTTTT
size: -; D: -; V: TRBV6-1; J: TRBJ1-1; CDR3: CASSEGLSTVVDTEAFF; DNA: TGTGCCAGCAGTGAAGGCCTTTCGACCGTCGTGGACACTGAAGCTTTCTTT
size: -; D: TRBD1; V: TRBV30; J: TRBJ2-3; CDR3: CAWTGGIDTQYF; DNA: TGTGCCTGGACAGGGGGAATAGATACGCAGTATTTT
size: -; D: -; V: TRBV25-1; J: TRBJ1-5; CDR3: CASSAQGNQPQHF; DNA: TGTGCCAGCAGTGCCCAGGGGAATCAGCCCCAGCATTTT
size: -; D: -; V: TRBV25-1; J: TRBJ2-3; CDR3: CASSRESSTDTQYF; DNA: TGTGCCAGCAGCAGGGAATCTAGCACAGATACGCAGTATTTT
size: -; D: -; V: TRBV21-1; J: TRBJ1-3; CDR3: CASRKQGASGNTIYF; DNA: TGTGCCAGCAGAAAACAGGGGGCGAGTGGAAACACCATATATTTT
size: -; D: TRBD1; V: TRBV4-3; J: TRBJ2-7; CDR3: CASSSLTGNEQYF; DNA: TGCGCCAGCAGCTCCCTGACAGGGAACGAGCAGTACTTC
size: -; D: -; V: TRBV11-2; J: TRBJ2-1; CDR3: CASSLSAGNEQFF; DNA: TGTGCCAGCAGCTTATCTGCAGGCAATGAGCAGTTCTTC
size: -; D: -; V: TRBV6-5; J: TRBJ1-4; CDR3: CASSYSWGRPNEKLFF; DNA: TGTGCCAGCAGTTACTCCTGGGGGAGGCCTAATGAAAAACTGTTTTTT
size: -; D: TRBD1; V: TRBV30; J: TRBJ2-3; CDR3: CAWSPGQASTDTQYF; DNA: TGTGCCTGGAGTCCCGGACAGGCGAGCACAGATACGCAGTATTTT
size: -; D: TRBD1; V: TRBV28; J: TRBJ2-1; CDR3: CASSLGFWSGQGADEQFF; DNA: TGTGCCAGCAGTTTGGGATTCTGGTCGGGACAGGGGGCCGATGAGCAGTTCTTC
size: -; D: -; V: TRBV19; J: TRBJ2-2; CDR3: CATADTGNTGELFF; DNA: TGTGCCACCGCAGATACAGGGAACACCGGGGAGCTGTTTTTT
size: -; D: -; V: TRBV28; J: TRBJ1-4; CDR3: CASSSPLRGANEKLFF; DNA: TGTGCCAGCAGTTCCCCCTTGCGGGGAGCTAATGAAAAACTGTTTTTT
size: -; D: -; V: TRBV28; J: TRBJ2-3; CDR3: CASSFYGESTDTQYF; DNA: TGTGCCAGCAGTTTTTATGGGGAGAGCACAGATACGCAGTATTTT
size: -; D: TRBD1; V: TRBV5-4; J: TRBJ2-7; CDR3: CASSLGQGSSYEQYF; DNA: TGTGCCAGCAGTTTGGGACAGGGGAGCTCCTACGAGCAGTACTTC
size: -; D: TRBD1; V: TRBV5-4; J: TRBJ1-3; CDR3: CASSLPGQSQTSGNTIYF; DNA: TGTGCCAGCAGCTTGCCGGGACAGAGTCAAACTTCTGGAAACACCATATATTTT
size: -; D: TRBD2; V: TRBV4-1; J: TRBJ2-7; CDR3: CASSHPREAQYF; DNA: TGCGCCAGCAGCCATCCCCGGGAGGCGCAGTACTTC
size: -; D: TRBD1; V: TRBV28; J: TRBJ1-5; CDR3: CASSLSQGAGQPQHF; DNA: TGTGCCAGCAGTTTATCGCAGGGGGCGGGTCAGCCCCAGCATTTT
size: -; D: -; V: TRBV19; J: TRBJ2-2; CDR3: CASSSGHLTPPNTGELFF; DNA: TGTGCCAGTAGTTCGGGACACCTTACCCCTCCGAACACCGGGGAGCTGTTTTTT
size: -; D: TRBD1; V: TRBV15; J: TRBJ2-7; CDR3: CATSRDLGRGLAYEQYF; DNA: TGTGCCACCAGCAGAGATCTTGGCAGGGGGCTAGCCTACGAGCAGTACTTC
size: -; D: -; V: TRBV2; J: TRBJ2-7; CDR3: CASRWDKTGEQYF; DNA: TGTGCCAGCAGATGGGACAAAACGGGAGAGCAGTACTTC
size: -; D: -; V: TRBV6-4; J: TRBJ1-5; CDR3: CASSEHSNQPQHF; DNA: TGTGCCAGCAGTGAGCATAGCAATCAGCCCCAGCATTTT
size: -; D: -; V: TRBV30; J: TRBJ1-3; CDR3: CAWSVKGTGNTIYF; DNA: TGTGCCTGGAGTGTGAAAGGGACTGGAAACACCATATATTTT
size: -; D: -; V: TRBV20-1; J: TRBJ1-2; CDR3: CSANDYGYTF; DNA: TGCAGTGCTAACGACTATGGCTACACCTTC
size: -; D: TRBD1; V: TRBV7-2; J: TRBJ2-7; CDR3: CASSLGTGATDEQYF; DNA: TGTGCCAGCAGCTTAGGGACAGGGGCGACTGACGAGCAGTACTTC
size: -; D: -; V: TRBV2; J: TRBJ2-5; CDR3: CATRDLEETQYF; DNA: TGTGCCACCAGGGATTTAGAAGAGACCCAGTACTTC
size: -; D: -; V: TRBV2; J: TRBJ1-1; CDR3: CASNRGSVNTEAFF; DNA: TGTGCCAGCAACCGGGGTTCAGTGAACACTGAAGCTTTCTTT
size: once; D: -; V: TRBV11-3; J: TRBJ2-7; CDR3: CASSQRTASYEQYF; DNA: TGTGCCAGCAGCCAAAGGACAGCTTCCTACGAGCAGTACTTC
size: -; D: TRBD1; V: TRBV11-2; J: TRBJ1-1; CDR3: CASSFSRGQRTEAFF; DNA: TGTGCCAGCAGCTTTTCAAGGGGGCAGCGGACTGAAGCTTTCTTT
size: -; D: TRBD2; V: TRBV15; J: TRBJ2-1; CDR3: CATSPRTSGANEQFF; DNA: TGTGCCACCAGCCCTCGGACTAGCGGGGCCAATGAGCAGTTCTTC
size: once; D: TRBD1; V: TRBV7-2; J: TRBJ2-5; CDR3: CASGTGYQETQYF; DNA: TGTGCCAGCGGGACAGGCTATCAAGAGACCCAGTACTTC
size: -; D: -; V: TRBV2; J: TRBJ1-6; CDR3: CASSSEANGSPLHF; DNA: TGTGCCAGCAGTTCAGAGGCCAATGGGTCACCCCTCCACTTT
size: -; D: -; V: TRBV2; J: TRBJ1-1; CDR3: CASRAERDTEAFF; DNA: TGTGCCAGCAGGGCCGAGCGGGACACTGAAGCTTTCTTT
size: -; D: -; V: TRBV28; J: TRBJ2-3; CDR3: CASRLLPTDTQYF; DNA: TGTGCCAGCCGATTGTTACCCACAGATACGCAGTATTTT
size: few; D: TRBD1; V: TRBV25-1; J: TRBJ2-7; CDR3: CASSEKGQGYEQYF; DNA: TGTGCCAGCAGTGAGAAGGGACAGGGCTACGAGCAGTACTTC
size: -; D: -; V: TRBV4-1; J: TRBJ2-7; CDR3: CASSLFPEAYEQYF; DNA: TGCGCCAGCAGCCTATTCCCGGAGGCCTACGAGCAGTACTTC
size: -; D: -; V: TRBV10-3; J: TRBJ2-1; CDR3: CAISESGQLEQFF; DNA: TGTGCCATCAGTGAGTCCGGACAGCTTGAGCAGTTCTTC
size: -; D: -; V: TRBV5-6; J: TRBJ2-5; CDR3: CASSLGGRETQYF; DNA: TGTGCCAGCAGCCTAGGGGGGAGAGAGACCCAGTACTTC
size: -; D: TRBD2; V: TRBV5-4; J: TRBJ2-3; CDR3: CATGTSERDTQYF; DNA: TGTGCCACAGGGACTAGCGAGAGAGATACGCAGTATTTT